These T cell receptor beta chains were read from a single sample in a study of blood T cell repertoires in COVID-19. Sequencing used immunoSEQ multiplex PCR; TCRdb keeps in-frame clones, though not all of them. The repertoire holds under 150,000 clones, roughly three quarters seen once, with roughly 8.6% in the top ten. Sequencing used peripheral blood. These receptors were taken from a middle-aged man with active or convalescent COVID-19. Both conserved end residues are part of each CDR3. A D gene is named only where the DNA matches it firmly. Size is stated for part of the rows, as once, few or many counts, or as a class when the clone is expanded.

D gene: .
clone size: .
V gene: TRBV28
J gene: TRBJ1-1
CDR3 protein: CASSSPGVGEAFF
CDR3 DNA: TGTGCCAGCAGTTCCCCAGGGGTGGGTGAAGCTTTCTTT

D gene: .
clone size: .
V gene: TRBV7-8
J gene: TRBJ1-5
CDR3 protein: CASSLGRGGQPQHF
CDR3 DNA: TGTGCCAGCAGCTTAGGGAGGGGAGGGCAGCCCCAGCATTTT

D gene: .
clone size: .
V gene: TRBV27
J gene: TRBJ2-7
CDR3 protein: CASSGVRGGSYEQYF
CDR3 DNA: TGTGCCAGCAGTGGGGTCAGGGGTGGTTCCTACGAGCAGTACTTC

D gene: .
clone size: .
V gene: TRBV19
J gene: TRBJ1-5
CDR3 protein: CASSIDRNNQPQHF
CDR3 DNA: TGTGCCAGTAGTATAGACAGGAACAATCAGCCCCAGCATTTT

D gene: TRBD1
clone size: .
V gene: TRBV18
J gene: TRBJ2-7
CDR3 protein: CASSEDREVYEQYF
CDR3 DNA: TGTGCCAGCTCAGAGGACAGGGAGGTATACGAGCAGTACTTC

D gene: .
clone size: medium-sized
V gene: TRBV28
J gene: TRBJ1-1
CDR3 protein: CASRYQVFGTEAFF
CDR3 DNA: TGTGCCAGCAGATATCAGGTCTTCGGCACTGAAGCTTTCTTT

D gene: .
clone size: .
V gene: TRBV28
J gene: TRBJ1-6
CDR3 protein: CASSFSASLDSPLHF
CDR3 DNA: TGTGCCAGCAGTTTCTCCGCTTCCCTAGATTCACCCCTCCACTTT

D gene: .
clone size: .
V gene: TRBV12-3/TRBV12-4
J gene: TRBJ2-7
CDR3 protein: CASSVGTIYEQYF
CDR3 DNA: TGTGCCAGCAGTGTTGGGACAATATACGAGCAGTACTTC

D gene: .
clone size: .
V gene: TRBV25-1
J gene: TRBJ2-2
CDR3 protein: CASSVTGGAGELFF
CDR3 DNA: TGTGCCAGCAGTGTAACAGGGGGGGCCGGGGAGCTGTTTTTT

D gene: TRBD2
clone size: .
V gene: TRBV2
J gene: TRBJ2-3
CDR3 protein: CASRGGLAGEAVDTQYF
CDR3 DNA: TGTGCCAGCAGGGGGGGACTAGCGGGAGAAGCTGTAGATACGCAGTATTTT

D gene: TRBD1
clone size: many
V gene: TRBV5-1
J gene: TRBJ2-7
CDR3 protein: CASSLDGQGNYEQYF
CDR3 DNA: TGCGCCAGCAGCTTGGACGGACAGGGTAACTACGAGCAGTACTTC

D gene: .
clone size: .
V gene: TRBV29-1
J gene: TRBJ2-6
CDR3 protein: CSVVVVSGANVLTF
CDR3 DNA: TGCAGCGTTGTAGTCGTCTCTGGGGCCAACGTCCTGACTTTC

D gene: .
clone size: .
V gene: TRBV11-3
J gene: TRBJ2-1
CDR3 protein: CASSLGGGKGDNEQFF
CDR3 DNA: TGTGCCAGCAGCTTAGGGGGCGGGAAAGGGGACAATGAGCAGTTCTTC

D gene: .
clone size: .
V gene: TRBV24-1
J gene: TRBJ1-5
CDR3 protein: CATSGNGQPQHF
CDR3 DNA: TGTGCCACCAGTGGCAATGGCCAGCCCCAGCATTTT

D gene: TRBD2
clone size: .
V gene: TRBV5-4
J gene: TRBJ2-3
CDR3 protein: CASSGSGRSADTQYF
CDR3 DNA: TGTGCCAGCAGCGGCAGCGGGAGATCGGCAGATACGCAGTATTTT

D gene: .
clone size: .
V gene: TRBV9
J gene: TRBJ1-6
CDR3 protein: CASSVGGLGSPLHF
CDR3 DNA: TGTGCCAGCAGCGTAGGGGGGCTCGGTTCACCCCTCCACTTT

D gene: TRBD1
clone size: .
V gene: TRBV27
J gene: TRBJ2-1
CDR3 protein: CASSPGQGSYNEQFF
CDR3 DNA: TGTGCCAGCAGTCCGGGACAGGGTTCCTACAATGAGCAGTTCTTC

D gene: TRBD2
clone size: .
V gene: TRBV27
J gene: TRBJ2-1
CDR3 protein: CASSLWGLGSYNEQFF
CDR3 DNA: TGTGCCAGCAGTTTATGGGGACTAGGATCCTACAATGAGCAGTTCTTC

D gene: .
clone size: .
V gene: TRBV14
J gene: TRBJ2-3
CDR3 protein: CASSHPGTSTDTQYF
CDR3 DNA: TGTGCCAGCAGCCACCCCGGGACTAGCACAGATACGCAGTATTTT

D gene: .
clone size: few
V gene: TRBV6-5
J gene: TRBJ1-5
CDR3 protein: CASKGGQFSNQPQHF
CDR3 DNA: TGTGCCAGCAAGGGCGGACAATTTAGCAATCAGCCCCAGCATTTT

D gene: .
clone size: .
V gene: TRBV5-6
J gene: TRBJ2-5
CDR3 protein: CASSSLQRGRDQETQYF
CDR3 DNA: TGTGCCAGCAGCTCGCTCCAAAGGGGCAGGGACCAAGAGACCCAGTACTTC

D gene: .
clone size: .
V gene: TRBV28
J gene: TRBJ2-3
CDR3 protein: CASSLSPSGPSTDTQYF
CDR3 DNA: TGTGCCAGCAGTTTGTCCCCGAGTGGGCCTAGCACAGATACGCAGTATTTT

D gene: .
clone size: once
V gene: TRBV28
J gene: TRBJ2-2
CDR3 protein: CASSLRLVPGTGELFF
CDR3 DNA: TGTGCCAGCAGTTTAAGGCTAGTCCCGGGCACCGGGGAGCTGTTTTTT

D gene: .
clone size: .
V gene: TRBV30
J gene: TRBJ1-5
CDR3 protein: CAWSRQGLGDQHF
CDR3 DNA: TGTGCCTGGAGTAGGCAGGGCCTAGGGGACCAGCATTTT

D gene: TRBD1
clone size: .
V gene: TRBV28
J gene: TRBJ2-7
CDR3 protein: CASSPTGTGAHEQYF
CDR3 DNA: TGTGCCAGCAGTCCCACCGGGACAGGCGCCCACGAGCAGTACTTC

D gene: .
clone size: .
V gene: TRBV10-3
J gene: TRBJ2-3
CDR3 protein: CAISESSEADTQYF
CDR3 DNA: TGTGCCATCAGTGAGAGTAGCGAAGCAGATACGCAGTATTTT

D gene: TRBD2
clone size: .
V gene: TRBV7-2
J gene: TRBJ2-7
CDR3 protein: CASSSGTSWAQYF
CDR3 DNA: TGTGCCAGCAGCTCGGGGACTAGTTGGGCGCAGTACTTC

D gene: TRBD2
clone size: .
V gene: TRBV25-1
J gene: TRBJ2-7
CDR3 protein: CASSEGLAGSGEQYF
CDR3 DNA: TGTGCCAGCAGTGAAGGACTAGCGGGCTCGGGGGAGCAGTACTTC

D gene: TRBD1
clone size: .
V gene: TRBV7-9
J gene: TRBJ2-7
CDR3 protein: CASSRYRDRGAEQYF
CDR3 DNA: TGTGCCAGCAGCCGATATCGGGACAGGGGGGCCGAGCAGTACTTC

D gene: .
clone size: .
V gene: TRBV28
J gene: TRBJ2-2
CDR3 protein: CASGRVGRGRPGELFF
CDR3 DNA: TGTGCCAGCGGTCGGGTGGGCAGGGGGAGGCCCGGGGAGCTGTTTTTT

D gene: .
clone size: .
V gene: TRBV11-2
J gene: TRBJ1-5
CDR3 protein: CASSDTGYQPQHF
CDR3 DNA: TGTGCCAGCAGCGACACAGGGTACCAGCCCCAGCATTTT

D gene: TRBD1
clone size: .
V gene: TRBV11-2
J gene: TRBJ2-7
CDR3 protein: CASSLGDSSLGEQYF
CDR3 DNA: TGTGCCAGCAGCTTAGGGGACAGCTCCCTGGGGGAGCAGTACTTC

D gene: .
clone size: .
V gene: TRBV2
J gene: TRBJ2-3
CDR3 protein: CASTPALIRGDTQYF
CDR3 DNA: TGTGCCAGTACCCCGGCTCTCATTCGAGGCGATACGCAGTATTTT

D gene: .
clone size: .
V gene: TRBV12-3/TRBV12-4
J gene: TRBJ1-2
CDR3 protein: CASSFSGDYGYTF
CDR3 DNA: TGTGCCAGCAGTTTCTCGGGGGATTATGGCTACACCTTC

D gene: .
clone size: .
V gene: TRBV18
J gene: TRBJ2-7
CDR3 protein: CASSPPGGLVEQYF
CDR3 DNA: TGTGCCAGCTCACCACCGGGCGGGTTGGTCGAGCAGTACTTC

D gene: TRBD2
clone size: few
V gene: TRBV4-1
J gene: TRBJ2-1
CDR3 protein: CASSPGLARYNEQFF
CDR3 DNA: TGCGCCAGCAGCCCGGGACTAGCGCGCTACAATGAGCAGTTCTTC

D gene: .
clone size: .
V gene: TRBV5-5
J gene: TRBJ1-5
CDR3 protein: CASSHTTPEPQHF
CDR3 DNA: TGTGCCAGCAGCCACACTACCCCGGAGCCCCAGCATTTT

D gene: TRBD2
clone size: .
V gene: TRBV28
J gene: TRBJ2-5
CDR3 protein: CASSWGLAVEETQYF
CDR3 DNA: TGTGCCAGCAGTTGGGGACTAGCGGTAGAAGAGACCCAGTACTTC

D gene: .
clone size: .
V gene: TRBV6-6
J gene: TRBJ1-1
CDR3 protein: CASISPPGNTEAFF
CDR3 DNA: TGTGCCAGCATTTCACCCCCGGGGAACACTGAAGCTTTCTTT

D gene: .
clone size: .
V gene: TRBV21-1
J gene: TRBJ2-5
CDR3 protein: CASSKGPFQGTSGSLLETQYF
CDR3 DNA: TGTGCCAGCAGCAAAGGCCCGTTTCAAGGGACTAGCGGGAGCCTCCTCGAGACCCAGTACTTC

D gene: .
clone size: .
V gene: TRBV5-5
J gene: TRBJ1-1
CDR3 protein: CASSLEGQGTEAFF
CDR3 DNA: TGTGCCAGCAGCTTGGAAGGGCAGGGAACTGAAGCTTTCTTT

D gene: .
clone size: .
V gene: TRBV2
J gene: TRBJ2-5
CDR3 protein: CASIQGGAETQYF
CDR3 DNA: TGTGCCAGCATCCAAGGGGGGGCAGAGACCCAGTACTTC

D gene: .
clone size: .
V gene: TRBV12-3/TRBV12-4
J gene: TRBJ2-2
CDR3 protein: CASGRETGELFF
CDR3 DNA: TGTGCCAGCGGGAGAGAAACCGGGGAGCTGTTTTTT

D gene: TRBD2
clone size: .
V gene: TRBV29-1
J gene: TRBJ2-1
CDR3 protein: CSVEDAVAGGLDNEQFF
CDR3 DNA: TGCAGCGTTGAAGATGCGGTAGCGGGAGGTCTTGACAATGAGCAGTTCTTC

D gene: TRBD1
clone size: .
V gene: TRBV5-6
J gene: TRBJ1-2
CDR3 protein: CASSLVGQGYGYTF
CDR3 DNA: TGTGCCAGCAGCTTGGTGGGACAGGGCTATGGCTACACCTTC

D gene: .
clone size: few
V gene: TRBV11-3
J gene: TRBJ2-1
CDR3 protein: CASSPSLVSNEQFF
CDR3 DNA: TGTGCCAGCAGCCCCTCACTAGTGAGTAATGAGCAGTTCTTC

D gene: TRBD1
clone size: .
V gene: TRBV25-1
J gene: TRBJ1-3
CDR3 protein: CASSRQGANTGNTIYF
CDR3 DNA: TGTGCCAGCAGCCGACAGGGCGCAAATACTGGAAACACCATATATTTT

D gene: .
clone size: .
V gene: TRBV2
J gene: TRBJ2-7
CDR3 protein: CASTGGREQYF
CDR3 DNA: TGTGCCAGCACCGGGGGGCGCGAGCAGTACTTC

D gene: .
clone size: once
V gene: TRBV27
J gene: TRBJ2-3
CDR3 protein: CASSLWGRLSTDTQYF
CDR3 DNA: TGTGCCAGCAGTTTATGGGGGAGGCTATCCACAGATACGCAGTATTTT

D gene: TRBD1
clone size: once
V gene: TRBV7-2
J gene: TRBJ1-1
CDR3 protein: CASSTTGGTEAFF
CDR3 DNA: TGTGCCAGCAGCACGACAGGGGGGACTGAAGCTTTCTTT

D gene: TRBD1
clone size: .
V gene: TRBV15
J gene: TRBJ1-6
CDR3 protein: CATSRARQGLSPLHF
CDR3 DNA: TGTGCCACCAGCAGGGCCCGACAGGGACTTTCACCCCTCCACTTT

D gene: TRBD1
clone size: .
V gene: TRBV7-9
J gene: TRBJ2-7
CDR3 protein: CASRFGQAPYEQYF
CDR3 DNA: TGTGCCAGCAGATTTGGACAGGCACCCTACGAGCAGTACTTC

D gene: TRBD2
clone size: .
V gene: TRBV11-2
J gene: TRBJ2-1
CDR3 protein: CASSLEILAGRLGEQFF
CDR3 DNA: TGTGCCAGCAGCTTAGAGATACTAGCGGGAAGGCTTGGTGAGCAGTTCTTC